The 5 T cell receptor beta chains reported below all come from one sample, sequenced in a study of CD8 T cells in ankylosing spondylitis. TCRdb itself ran the 5' RACE reads through MiXCR, one entry per CDR3 protein. The table records under 450,000 distinct CDR3 sequences, roughly 20% of them present only once. Sequencing input: blood, either unsorted or a sorted T cell fraction (not recorded which). The origin of the receptors is a male donor with ankylosing spondylitis or in good health (not recorded which).

This clonotype was detected only a few times. CDR3 nucleotide sequence: TGTGCCAGCAGCGCCTCAGAAGAGACCCAGTACTTC. As protein: CASSASEETQYF. The gene calls are TRBV13 and TRBJ2-5; D is undetermined. V was trimmed by 5 bases and J by 3 bases, leaving 7 bases between them. This CDR3 is 12 amino acids long. Germline V gene lookup returns CDR1 PRHDT and CDR2 FYEKMQ (reference sequence). Full variable domain (missing parts from reference TRBV13 and TRBJ2-5): AAGVIQSPRHLIKEKRETATLKCYPIPRHDTVYWYQQGPGQDPQFLISFYEKMQSDKGSIPDRFSAQQFSDYHSELNMSSLELGDSALYFCASSASEETQYFGPGTRLLVL.

This clonotype showed up just a few times. The V gene is TRBV5-6, the J gene TRBJ2-7; tentative D call: TRBD1 (6 bases). The germline V gene has CDR1 SGHDT and CDR2 YYEEEE. V lost 2 bases to trimming and J lost 1 base, with 13 bases between them. This CDR3 region has 15 residues. The chain's CDR3 is CASSFGRGASYEQYF. The CDR3 DNA follows: TGTGCCAGCAGCTTCGGCAGGGGTGCGTCCTACGAGCAGTACTTC.

This clonotype was observed a few times. A junction boundary mismatches the germline segment, possibly from a read error. The chain is built from TRBV12-3 or TRBV12-4 and TRBJ2-1; D uncertain. This CDR3 region has 11 residues. CDR3 sequence: CASSPGSLKLF. For the CDR3, the DNA is TGTGCCAGCAGTCCTGGGTCCCTGAAGCTCTTC.

This clonotype was counted ten times or more. V gene TRBV12-3 or TRBV12-4 combines with J gene TRBJ2-1; possibly TRBD2 for D (5 bases). The ends were cut back, 4 bases at V and 1 base at J, with 14 bases in the middle. The CDR3 spans 16 residues. For the CDR3, the DNA is TGTGCCAGCAGTTCCGGACTCTCCCTTTCCTACAATGAGCAGTTCTTC. It specifies CASSSGLSLSYNEQFF.

The V and J genes are TRBV9 and TRBJ2-3; D tentatively reads TRBD1 or TRBD2 (5 bases each). Germline V lookup: CDR1 SGDLS, CDR2 YYNGEE. The CDR3 has 15 residues. Trimming shortened V by 0 bases and J by 7 bases, and 15 bases separated the two germline ends. As DNA, the CDR3 is TGTGCCAGCAGCGTAGGAGGGGAGAGTAGATATACGCAGTATTTT. Its protein product is CASSVGGESRYTQYF.